Listed below are T cell receptor beta chains from one sample, sequenced in a study of shared clonotypes between healthy human individuals. The table came from immunoSEQ multiplex PCR; TCRdb's copy has only in-frame clones and leaves some out. In the table there are around 350,000 clones, more than 60% of which are singletons. Sequencing was carried out using memory CD4+ T cells sorted from blood. The receptors here all came from a man aged 25-45 years in good health. The CDR3 runs from the conserved cysteine through the conserved F or W. D genes are given only for firm matches. The listing skips clone size in some rows; elsewhere it reads once, few, many or a size class.

TRBV7-2	TRBJ2-7	NA	NA	TGTGCCAGCAGCTTAGATGGGCCAGGCCAGCGGCAGTACTTC	CASSLDGPGQRQYF
TRBV11-2	TRBJ1-5	few	NA	TGTGCCAGCAGCCCAGGGGACAATCAGCCCCAGCATTTT	CASSPGDNQPQHF
TRBV11-2	TRBJ1-2	NA	NA	TGTGCCAGCAGCTTTGAAAACTATGGCTACACCTTC	CASSFENYGYTF
TRBV18	TRBJ2-4	many	TRBD1	TGTGCCAGCTCACGCCCCGGGACAGGGGGCTTACTAGCCAAAAACATTCAGTACTTC	CASSRPGTGGLLAKNIQYF
TRBV11-2	TRBJ2-5	NA	TRBD1	TGTGCCAGCAGACAAACAGGGGTCGGAGAGACCCAGTACTTC	CASRQTGVGETQYF
TRBV7-9	TRBJ2-5	NA	NA	TGTGCCAGCAGCTTAGAAGGAACGTACTACCAAGAGACCCAGTACTTC	CASSLEGTYYQETQYF
TRBV10-1	TRBJ2-3	NA	TRBD2	TGCGCCAGCAGATTAGTTTCAGGACTAGCGGGGAACACAGATACGCAGTATTTT	CASRLVSGLAGNTDTQYF
TRBV30	TRBJ2-1	NA	NA	TGTGCCTTGCTGGGAGGAAATTCCAATGAGCAGTTCTTC	CALLGGNSNEQFF
TRBV11-2	TRBJ1-4	NA	TRBD1	TGTGCCAGCAGTTTAGATTGGGTAGACAGGGGTGATGAAAAACTGTTTTTT	CASSLDWVDRGDEKLFF
TRBV2	TRBJ1-2	many	NA	TGTGCCAGCCGAGGGCTAGGGAACAGGAAGTATGGCTACACCTTC	CASRGLGNRKYGYTF
TRBV18	TRBJ2-7	NA	NA	TGTGCCAGCTCACCCCCGTACCCCTACGAGCAGTACTTC	CASSPPYPYEQYF
TRBV7-2	TRBJ2-3	NA	TRBD2	TGTGCCAGCAGTTCACTAGCCGGGACTAGTTCAGATACGCAGTATTTT	CASSSLAGTSSDTQYF
TRBV7-6	TRBJ2-7	NA	TRBD2	TGTGCCAGCAGCTTAACGGGACTAGAGTCCTACGAGCAGTACTTC	CASSLTGLESYEQYF
TRBV18	TRBJ2-5	NA	TRBD1	TGTGCCAGCTCACCATACACAGGGGAAGAGACCCAGTACTTC	CASSPYTGEETQYF
TRBV5-6	TRBJ2-2	NA	TRBD2	TGTGCCAGCAGCTGGGGGACTAGCGGGAGTACCGGGGAGCTGTTTTTT	CASSWGTSGSTGELFF
TRBV10-1	TRBJ2-5	few	NA	TGCGCCAGCAGTGAGTCGTTCGGGGGGCGAGAGACCCAGTACTTC	CASSESFGGRETQYF
TRBV5-8	TRBJ1-4	NA	NA	TGTGCCAGCAGCTTGCGAGGGGCGTGGGTTGCAACTAATGAAAAACTGTTTTTT	CASSLRGAWVATNEKLFF
TRBV28	TRBJ1-2	NA	NA	TGTGCCAGCAGTTTAGTGAGGCCGGGTGGCTACACCTTC	CASSLVRPGGYTF